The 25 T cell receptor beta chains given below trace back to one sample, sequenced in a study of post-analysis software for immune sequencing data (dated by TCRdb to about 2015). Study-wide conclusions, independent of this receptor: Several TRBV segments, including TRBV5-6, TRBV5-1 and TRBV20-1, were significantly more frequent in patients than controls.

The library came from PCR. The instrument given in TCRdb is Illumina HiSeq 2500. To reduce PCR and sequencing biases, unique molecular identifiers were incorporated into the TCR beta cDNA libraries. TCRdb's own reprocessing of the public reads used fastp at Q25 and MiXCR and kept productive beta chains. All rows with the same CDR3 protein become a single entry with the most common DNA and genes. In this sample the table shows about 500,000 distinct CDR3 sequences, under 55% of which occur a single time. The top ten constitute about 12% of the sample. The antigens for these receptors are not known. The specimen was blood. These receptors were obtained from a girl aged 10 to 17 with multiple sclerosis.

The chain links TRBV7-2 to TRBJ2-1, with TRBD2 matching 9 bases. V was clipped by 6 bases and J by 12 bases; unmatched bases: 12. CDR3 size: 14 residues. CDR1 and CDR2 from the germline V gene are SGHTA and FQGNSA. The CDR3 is CASRLAGGPLRQFF. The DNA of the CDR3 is TGTGCCAGCAGACTGGCGGGAGGGCCTCTTCGGCAGTTCTTC.

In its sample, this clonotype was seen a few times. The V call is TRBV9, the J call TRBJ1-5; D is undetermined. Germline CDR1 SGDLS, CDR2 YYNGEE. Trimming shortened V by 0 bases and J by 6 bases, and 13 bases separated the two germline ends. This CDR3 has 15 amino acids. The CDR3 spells CASSVGSSWAQPQHF. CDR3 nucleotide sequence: TGTGCCAGCAGCGTAGGATCGTCGTGGGCTCAGCCCCAGCATTTT.

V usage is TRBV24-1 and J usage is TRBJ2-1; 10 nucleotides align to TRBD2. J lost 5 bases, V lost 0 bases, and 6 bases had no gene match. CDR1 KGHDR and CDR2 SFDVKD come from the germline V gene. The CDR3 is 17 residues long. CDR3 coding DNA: TGTGCCACCAGTGATTTGCATGGGACTAGCGCTAACAATGAGCAGTTCTTC. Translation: CATSDLHGTSANNEQFF.

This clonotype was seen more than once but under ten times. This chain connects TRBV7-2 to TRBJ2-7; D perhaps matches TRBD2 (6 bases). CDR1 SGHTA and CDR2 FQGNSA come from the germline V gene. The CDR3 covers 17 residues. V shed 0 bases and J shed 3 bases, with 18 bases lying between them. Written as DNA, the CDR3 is TGTGCCAGCAGCTTAGCGCTAGGGGCCGACGGGGGCTACGAGCAGTACTTC. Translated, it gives CASSLALGADGGYEQYF.

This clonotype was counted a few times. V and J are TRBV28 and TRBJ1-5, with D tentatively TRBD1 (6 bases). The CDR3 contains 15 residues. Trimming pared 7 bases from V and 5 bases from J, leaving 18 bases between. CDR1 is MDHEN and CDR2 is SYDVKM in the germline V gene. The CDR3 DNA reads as TGTGCCAGCACCAGGGACATTCGCCCCCATCAGCCCCAGCATTTT. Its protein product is CASTRDIRPHQPQHF.

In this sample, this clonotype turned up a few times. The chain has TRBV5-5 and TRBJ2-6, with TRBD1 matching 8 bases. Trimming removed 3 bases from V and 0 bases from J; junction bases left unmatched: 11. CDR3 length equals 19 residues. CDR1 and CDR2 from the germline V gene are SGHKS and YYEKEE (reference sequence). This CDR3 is CASSSLRTGTTSGANVLTF. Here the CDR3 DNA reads TGTGCCAGCAGCTCTCTAAGGACAGGGACCACCTCTGGGGCCAACGTCCTGACTTTC.

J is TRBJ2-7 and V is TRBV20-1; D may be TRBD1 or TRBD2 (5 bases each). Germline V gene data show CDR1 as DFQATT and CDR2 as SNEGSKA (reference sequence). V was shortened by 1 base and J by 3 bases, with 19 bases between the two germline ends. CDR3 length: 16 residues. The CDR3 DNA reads TGCAGTGCTAGAGCTCCCCTTGGGGCAGGGAGCTACGAGCAGTACTTC. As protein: CSARAPLGAGSYEQYF.

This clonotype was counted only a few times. The CDR3 DNA reads TGCAGCGTTGATCAGGCAGGGCTGGCTTTCTTT. This sequence encodes CSVDQAGLAFF. This chain connects TRBV29-1 to TRBJ1-1; a weak D match, TRBD1 (5 bases). Looked up from germline, CDR1 is SQVTM and CDR2 is ANQGSEA. CDR3 length: 11 residues. V gave up 3 bases and J gave up 11 bases, with 13 bases separating them.

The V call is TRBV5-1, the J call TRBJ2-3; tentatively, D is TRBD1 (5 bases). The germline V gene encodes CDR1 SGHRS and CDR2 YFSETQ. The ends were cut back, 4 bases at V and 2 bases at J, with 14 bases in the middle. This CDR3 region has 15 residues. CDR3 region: CASSQGVLPTDTQYF. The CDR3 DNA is TGCGCCAGCAGCCAAGGGGTGCTACCCACAGATACGCAGTATTTT.

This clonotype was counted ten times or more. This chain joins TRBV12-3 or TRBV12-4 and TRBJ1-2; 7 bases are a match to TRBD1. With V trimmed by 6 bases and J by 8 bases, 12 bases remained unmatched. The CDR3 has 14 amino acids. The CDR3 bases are TGTGCCAGCAGCGCTGGACAGGAAAGGTCGGGCTACACCTTC. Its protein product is CASSAGQERSGYTF.

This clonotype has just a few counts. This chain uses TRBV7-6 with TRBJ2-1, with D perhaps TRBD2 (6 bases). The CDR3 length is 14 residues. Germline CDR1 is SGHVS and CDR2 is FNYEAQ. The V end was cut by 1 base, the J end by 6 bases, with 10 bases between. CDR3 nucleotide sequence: TGTGCCAGCAGCTTAGTACTAGCAGCCAATGAGCAGTTCTTC. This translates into CASSLVLAANEQFF.

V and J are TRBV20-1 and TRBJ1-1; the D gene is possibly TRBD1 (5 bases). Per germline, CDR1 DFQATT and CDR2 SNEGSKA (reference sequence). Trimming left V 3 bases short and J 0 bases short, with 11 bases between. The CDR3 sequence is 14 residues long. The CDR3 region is CSARGDYLNTEAFF. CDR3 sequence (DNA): TGCAGTGCTAGGGGGGATTATTTGAACACTGAAGCTTTCTTT.

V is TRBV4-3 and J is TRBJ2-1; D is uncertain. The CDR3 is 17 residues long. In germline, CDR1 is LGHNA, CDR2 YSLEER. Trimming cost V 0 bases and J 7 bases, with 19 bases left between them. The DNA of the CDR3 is TGCGCCAGCAGCCAAGATTCAGCGATTTATGTGGGGAATGAGCAGTTCTTC. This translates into CASSQDSAIYVGNEQFF.

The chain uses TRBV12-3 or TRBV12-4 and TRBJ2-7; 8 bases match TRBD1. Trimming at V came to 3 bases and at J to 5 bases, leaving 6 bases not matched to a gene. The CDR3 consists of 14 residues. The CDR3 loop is CASSLRQGSHEQYF. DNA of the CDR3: TGTGCCAGCAGTTTGAGACAGGGGAGCCACGAGCAGTACTTC.

CDR3 coding DNA: TGTGCCAGCGACTGGGACAGGCTCTATGGCTACACCTTC. Encoded protein: CASDWDRLYGYTF. The V gene is TRBV2, the J gene TRBJ1-2; 8 bases agree with TRBD1. Germline V gives CDR1 SNHLY, CDR2 FYNNEI. This CDR3 has 13 residues. The V and J ends lost 8 bases and 4 bases, in that order; junction bases with no gene match: 6.

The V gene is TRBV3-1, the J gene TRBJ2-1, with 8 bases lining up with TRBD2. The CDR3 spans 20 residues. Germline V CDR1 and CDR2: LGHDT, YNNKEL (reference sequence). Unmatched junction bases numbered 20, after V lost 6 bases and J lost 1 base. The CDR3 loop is CASSPPGSGIKSGSYNEQFF. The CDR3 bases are TGTGCCAGCAGTCCCCCTGGTAGCGGGATCAAATCCGGGTCCTACAATGAGCAGTTCTTC.

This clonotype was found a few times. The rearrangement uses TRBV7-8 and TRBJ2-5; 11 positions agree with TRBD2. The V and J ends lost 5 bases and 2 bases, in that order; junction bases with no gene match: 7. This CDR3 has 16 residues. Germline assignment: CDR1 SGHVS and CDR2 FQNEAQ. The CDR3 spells CASSQRLAGTQETQYF. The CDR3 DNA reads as TGTGCCAGCAGCCAACGACTAGCGGGAACTCAAGAGACCCAGTACTTC.

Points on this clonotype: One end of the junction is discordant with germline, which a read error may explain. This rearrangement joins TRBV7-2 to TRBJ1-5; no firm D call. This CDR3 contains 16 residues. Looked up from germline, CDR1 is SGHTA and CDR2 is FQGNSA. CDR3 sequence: CASSFAGDYSNQPRHF. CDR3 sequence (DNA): TGTGCCAGCAGCTTCGCGGGCGATTACAGCAATCAGCCCCGGCATTTT.

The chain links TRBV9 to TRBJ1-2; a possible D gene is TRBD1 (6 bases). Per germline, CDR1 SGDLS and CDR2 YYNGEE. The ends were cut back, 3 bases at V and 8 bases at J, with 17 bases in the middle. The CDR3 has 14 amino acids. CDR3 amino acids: CASSAGQWDGGYTF. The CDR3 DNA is TGTGCCAGCAGCGCCGGACAGTGGGACGGGGGCTACACCTTC.

CDR3: CASSLDIHYEQYF. CDR3 coding DNA: TGTGCCAGCAGCTTAGATATCCATTACGAGCAGTACTTC. The chain employs TRBV7-3 and TRBJ2-4; no reliable D call. The J call is doubtful: the DNA matches TRBJ2-7 better. CDR1 and CDR2 from the germline V gene are SGHTA and FQGTGA. The CDR3 spans 13 residues.

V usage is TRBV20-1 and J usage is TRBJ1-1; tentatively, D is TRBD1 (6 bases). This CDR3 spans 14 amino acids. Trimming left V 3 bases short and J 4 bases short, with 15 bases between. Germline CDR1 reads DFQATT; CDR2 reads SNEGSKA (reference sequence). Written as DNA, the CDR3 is TGCAGTGCTAGTACGACCCGGGGGGCCACTGAAGCTTTCTTT. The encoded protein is CSASTTRGATEAFF.

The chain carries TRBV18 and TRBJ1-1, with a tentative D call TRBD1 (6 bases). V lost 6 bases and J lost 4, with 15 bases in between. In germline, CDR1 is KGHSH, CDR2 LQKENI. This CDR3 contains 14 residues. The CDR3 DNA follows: TGTGCCAGCTCCCCCGAGGGGGTCGGCACTGAAGCTTTCTTT. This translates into CASSPEGVGTEAFF. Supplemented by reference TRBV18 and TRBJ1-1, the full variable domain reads NAGVMQNPRHLVRRRGQEARLRCSPMKGHSHVYWYRQLPEEGLKFMVYLQKENIIDESGMPKERFSAEFPKEGPSILRIQQVVRGDSAAYFCASSPEGVGTEAFFGQGTRLTVV.

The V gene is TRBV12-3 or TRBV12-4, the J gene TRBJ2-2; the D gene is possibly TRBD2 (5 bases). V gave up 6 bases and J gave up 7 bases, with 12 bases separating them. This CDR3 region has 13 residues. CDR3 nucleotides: TGTGCCAGCAGCAGTACAGACTACGGGGAGCTGTTTTTT. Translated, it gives CASSSTDYGELFF.

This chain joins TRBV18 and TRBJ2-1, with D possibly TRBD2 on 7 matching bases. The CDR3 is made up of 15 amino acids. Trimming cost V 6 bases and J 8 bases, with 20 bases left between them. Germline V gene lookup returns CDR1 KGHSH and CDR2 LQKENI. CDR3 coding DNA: TGTGCCAGCTCGAGGGGGGGGCTCAAGGTCGATGAGCAGTTCTTC. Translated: CASSRGGLKVDEQFF.

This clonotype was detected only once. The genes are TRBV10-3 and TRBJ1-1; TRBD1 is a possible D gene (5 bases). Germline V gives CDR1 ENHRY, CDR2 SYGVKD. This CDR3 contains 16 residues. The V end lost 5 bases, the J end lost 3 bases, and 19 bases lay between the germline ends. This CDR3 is CAISRHDGTRDTEAFF. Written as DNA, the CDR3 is TGTGCCATCAGTCGCCATGACGGGACCCGGGACACTGAAGCTTTCTTT.